This T cell receptor beta chain was found in a study of T-cell memory formation after mild COVID-19. Researchers used 5'RACE with constant-segment primers to make TCR alpha and TCR beta cDNA libraries that carry sample barcodes and UMIs. In TCRdb, the 5' RACE reads were re-called with MiXCR into one record per CDR3 protein. Of some 270,000 distinct CDR3 sequences listed, 15% are singletons. The CDR3 has 17 residues. V shed 2 bases and J 3 bases; nucleotides not matched to a gene: 7. Per germline, CDR1 GTSNPN and CDR2 SVGIG (reference sequence). The chain couples TRBV30 to TRBJ2-2; TRBD2 agrees at 12 bases. The material sequenced was PBMCs or a T cell subset sorted from them (not recorded which). This receptor was taken from an adult woman who had mild COVID-19 (a few samples of this study predate the infection). Cell type and time point are not known. CDR3 sequence: CAWSKLAGGTYTGELFF. The CDR3 DNA sequence: TGTGCCTGGAGTAAACTAGCGGGGGGTACCTACACCGGGGAGCTGTTTTTT. The full variable domain, rest sourced from reference TRBV30 and TRBJ2-2, is SQTIHQWPATLVQPVGSPLSLECTVEGTSNPNLYWYRQAAGRGLQLLFYSVGIGQISSEVPQNLSASRPQDRQFILSSKKLLLSDSGFYLCAWSKLAGGTYTGELFFGEGSRLTVL.